Shown below are 14 T cell receptor beta chains from a single sample sequenced in a study of T cells in tuberculosis. Time point of the sample: new active TB diagnosis, blood taken before or within 7 days of starting treatment. The data were produced by immunoSEQ multiplex PCR, yet TCRdb's version contains in-frame clones alone and is incomplete. This table has about 34,000 clones, more than 85% appearing once. Sample: PBMCs, taken at tuberculosis diagnosis. The receptors derive from an adult with tuberculosis.

This clone was seen only a few times. The V call is TRBV28, the J call TRBJ1-6; D is perhaps TRBD1 (5 bases). Germline V CDR1 and CDR2: MDHEN, SYDVKM. Trimming left V 6 bases short and J 5 bases short, with 8 bases between. This CDR3 has 13 amino acids. The CDR3 protein is CASSMTDNSPLHF. The CDR3 DNA sequence: TGTGCCAGCAGCATGACAGATAATTCACCCCTCCACTTT.

The CDR3 region is CASTGASSGNTIYF. CDR3 nucleotide sequence: TGTGCCAGCACTGGGGCGAGCTCTGGAAACACCATATATTTT. The chain recombines TRBV2 with TRBJ1-3; D possibly corresponds to TRBD1 (5 bases). Trimming cost V 7 bases and J 0 bases, with 10 bases left between them. The CDR3 contains 14 residues. CDR1 SNHLY and CDR2 FYNNEI come from the germline V gene.

The rearrangement uses TRBV7-8 and TRBJ1-6, with TRBD1 matching over 7 bases. Per germline, CDR1 SGHVS and CDR2 FQNEAQ. The CDR3 is 14 residues long. J gave up 7 bases and V 5 bases, and 5 bases lay outside the gene matches. CDR3 bases: TGTGCCAGCAGCGCGACAGGGACAAATTCACCCCTCCACTTT. It codes for CASSATGTNSPLHF.

This chain links TRBV7-2 with TRBJ2-1; TRBD1 aligns across 8 bases. Germline V gene sequence: CDR1 SGHTA, CDR2 FQGNSA. The trim removed 1 base at V and 10 bases at J, leaving 9 bases unmatched. The CDR3 has 15 residues. The CDR3 DNA reads as TGTGCCAGCAGCTTAGAGTTCCAGGGGGCTGGGGAGCAGTTCTTC. Translation: CASSLEFQGAGEQFF.

This chain's CDR3 is CASSWTVSMGNSPLHF. The CDR3 region has the DNA TGTGCCAGTAGTTGGACAGTCAGCATGGGTAATTCACCCCTCCACTTT. This chain joins TRBV19 and TRBJ1-6; D may be TRBD1 (6 bases). The CDR3 has 16 amino acids. Deletions cut 5 bases from V and 6 bases from J, with 17 bases between. CDR1 and CDR2 from the germline V gene are LNHDA and SQIVND (reference sequence).

V and J are TRBV5-8 and TRBJ2-7; D uncertain. Germline assignment: CDR1 SGHTS and CDR2 YDEGEE. The V and J ends lost 4 bases and 3 bases respectively, with 20 bases between them. The CDR3 is 16 residues long. The CDR3 DNA sequence: TGTGCCAGCAGCGAAGAGGATATGGAGTTGGGCTACGAGCAGTACTTC. Protein product: CASSEEDMELGYEQYF. Full variable domain (missing parts from reference TRBV5-8 and TRBJ2-7): EAGVTQSPTHLIKTRGQQATLRCSPISGHTSVYWYQQALGLGLQFLLWYDEGEERNRGNFPPRFSGRQFPNYSSELNVNALELEDSALYLCASSEEDMELGYEQYFGPGTRLTVT.

This chain uses TRBV9 with TRBJ2-2; D ambiguous. CDR1 SGDLS and CDR2 YYNGEE come from the germline V gene. CDR3 size: 14 residues. V lost 0 bases to trimming and J lost 3 bases, with 6 bases between them. The CDR3 sequence: CASSVVADTGELFF. As DNA, the CDR3 is TGTGCCAGCAGCGTAGTGGCGGACACCGGGGAGCTGTTTTTT.

The chain joins TRBV7-3 to TRBJ2-7; a possible D gene is TRBD2 (5 bases). Trimming shortened V by 8 bases and J by 2 bases, and 10 bases separated the two germline ends. This CDR3 has 12 amino acids. CDR1 is SGHTA, CDR2 FQGTGA, per germline. The CDR3: CASDLGAYEQYF. The CDR3 DNA sequence: TGTGCCAGCGACCTCGGGGCCTACGAGCAGTACTTC.

This chain uses TRBV4-3 with TRBJ1-1, with 7 bases fitting TRBD1. Germline lookup yields CDR1 LGHNA and CDR2 YSLEER. The length of the CDR3 is 15 residues. The V segment lost 4 bases and the J segment 5 bases; nucleotides outside the gene matches: 10. The chain's CDR3 is CASSPGQLMGTEAFF. Written as DNA, the CDR3 is TGCGCCAGCAGCCCGGGACAGTTGATGGGGACTGAAGCTTTCTTT.

This clone is a singleton in its sample. V gene TRBV5-1 combines with J gene TRBJ2-3; TRBD2 matches 9 bases. J was trimmed by 8 bases and V by 5 bases; bases with no gene match: 6. Germline loops: CDR1 SGHRS, CDR2 YFSETQ. The CDR3 is 13 amino acids. The CDR3 DNA is TGCGCCAGCAGAAATAGCGGGGGAACTACGCAGTATTTT. This codes for CASRNSGGTTQYF.

The J gene is TRBJ1-2, the V gene TRBV5-6; D is unclear. Germline V gives CDR1 SGHDT, CDR2 YYEEEE. CDR3 length: 15 residues. The ends were cut back, 2 bases at V and 0 bases at J, with 11 bases in the middle. CDR3 in amino acids: CASSFSTFSNYGYTF. In DNA, the CDR3 is TGTGCCAGCAGCTTCTCGACATTCTCTAACTATGGCTACACCTTC. Full variable domain (remainder filled in from reference TRBV5-6 and TRBJ1-2): DAGVTQSPTHLIKTRGQQVTLRCSPKSGHDTVSWYQQALGQGPQFIFQYYEEEERQRGNFPDRFSGHQFPNYSSELNVNALLLGDSALYLCASSFSTFSNYGYTFGSGTRLTVV.

This clone was seen just once. V is TRBV28 and J is TRBJ2-3; D may be TRBD1 (6 bases). Germline V gene sequence: CDR1 MDHEN, CDR2 SYDVKM. The germline V and J ends were trimmed by 2 bases and 0 bases, with 6 bases remaining between them. This CDR3 has 14 residues. This CDR3 reads CASSLQGSTDTQYF. The CDR3 DNA reads TGTGCCAGCAGTTTACAGGGGAGCACAGATACGCAGTATTTT.

The V gene is TRBV6-5, the J gene TRBJ1-2; TRBD1 might be the D (6 bases). Germline V lookup: CDR1 MNHEY, CDR2 SVGAGI. Trimming removed 0 bases at V and 8 bases at J, with 16 bases between. The CDR3 is made up of 15 amino acids. In nucleotides, the CDR3 is TGTGCCAGCAGTTACTCACAGGGTCGGCGTATAGGCTACACCTTC. Translation gives CASSYSQGRRIGYTF.

This clone came up once. J is TRBJ2-7 and V is TRBV27; D is uncertain. CDR3 length equals 16 residues. Germline lookup yields CDR1 MNHEY and CDR2 SMNVEV (reference sequence). V was pared by 2 bases and J by 0 bases, with 14 bases between. The CDR3, as DNA: TGTGCCAGCAGTTTAATGACACCCTATGACTCCTACGAGCAGTACTTC. It yields the protein CASSLMTPYDSYEQYF.